One T cell receptor (beta chain) is described in this entry. Its antigen remains unidentified. From germline, CDR1 is MNHEY and CDR2 SMNVEV (reference sequence). V was cut by 2 bases and J by 2 bases, with 13 bases left in between. The CDR3 spans 16 residues. Pooled together were second doses at about 4 or about 12 weeks. The record originates from a study of T cell responses to AZD1222 COVID-19 vaccine. Findings and caveats of the study: Close to half of all spike-specific TCRs reportedly target regions of the variants that are unmutated. In a largely white British group with more females than males, clonal diversity was possibly underestimated. All repertoire sampling was performed exclusively after the peak T cell response.

Using immunoSEQ multiplex PCR, the repertoire was profiled, and TCRdb retains in-frame clones only, with some absent. The sample lists tens of thousands of clones, more than 70% occurring once. This specimen consisted of peripheral blood, obtained 28 days after the second AZD1222 dose. The origin of this receptor is an adult who received the AZD1222 COVID-19 vaccine. The V call is TRBV27, the J call TRBJ2-1; D unresolved. CDR3 in DNA: TGTGCCAGCAGTTTAGGTGTGGCAGGCACCTACAATGAGCAGTTCTTC. This gives the protein CASSLGVAGTYNEQFF.